The source of this T cell receptor (beta chain) is a study of blood T cell repertoires in COVID-19. Overall study context: COVID-19 samples collected from the United States, Italy and Spain covered acute and convalescent phases. PBMCs, B-cell-depleted T cells, or T cells provided the cDNA or gDNA that made up the material.

The CDR3 covers 15 residues. Trimming pared 6 bases from V and 0 bases from J, leaving 14 bases between. The V gene's germline CDR1 is SNHLY and CDR2 FYNNEI. The protocol was immunoSEQ multiplex PCR, while the TCRdb copy is restricted to in-frame clones and leaves out a portion. Altogether roughly 300,000 clones are present, about nine tenths being singletons, with the ten largest covering roughly 1.1%. The sequence derives from a woman aged 25 to 39 who had recovered from COVID-19. The material sequenced was PBMCs or T cells enriched from blood (not recorded which). This chain connects TRBV2 to TRBJ1-2, with D maybe TRBD1 (5 bases). CDR3 bases: TGTGCCAGCAGGCTGGACACAACAGCTAACTATGGCTACACCTTC. Residues: CASRLDTTANYGYTF.